Shown below are 26 T cell receptor beta chains from a single sample sequenced in a study of human T cells and chemical hapten exposure. TCRdb re-derived calls from the RACE reads in MiXCR, one entry per CDR3 protein. The sample yields 35,000 to 45,000 distinct CDR3 sequences, more than 8.5% seen once. Stated time point: patch test 2, 6 weeks after DPC sensitization. The treatment: therapeutic diphenylcyclopropenone sensitization with weekly scalp DPC. The sequencing here drew on whole blood, taken in connection with sensitization to the hapten diphenylcyclopropenone (DPC). These receptors all stem from a woman in her forties with alopecia areata. Some clones in this sample may be carry-over from other donors' samples.

This clonotype appeared a few times. The CDR3: CASSIRAGGNYGYTF. CDR3 coding DNA: TGCGCCAGCAGCATCCGGGCAGGGGGTAACTATGGCTACACCTTC. The chain combines TRBV4-1 with TRBJ1-2; TRBD1 matches at 7 bases. Germline CDR1 reads MGHRA; CDR2 reads YSYEKL. The CDR3 loop spans 15 amino acids. The junction had 7 bases not matched to a gene; V was cut back by 5 bases and J by 1 base.

The chain carries TRBV7-8 and TRBJ1-3; 8 bases line up with TRBD1. The V segment lost 5 bases and the J segment 3 bases; nucleotides outside the gene matches: 6. CDR3 length: 15 residues. The germline V gene has CDR1 SGHVS and CDR2 FQNEAQ. The CDR3 loop is CASSPDRVNGNTIYF. The CDR3 nucleotides are TGTGCCAGCAGCCCGGACAGGGTGAATGGAAACACCATATATTTT.

This clonotype was observed at least ten times. The rearrangement joins TRBV10-3 to TRBJ1-2; 7 bases match TRBD1. V shed 10 bases and J 4 bases; nucleotides not matched to a gene: 9. The CDR3 is 13 amino acids. Germline V gene sequence: CDR1 ENHRY, CDR2 SYGVKD. CDR3 sequence: CATAEDRPYGYTF. The CDR3 nucleotides read TGTGCCACCGCGGAGGACAGGCCCTATGGCTACACCTTC.

This clonotype was counted ten times or more. The chain combines TRBV12-3 or TRBV12-4 with TRBJ2-5; D call uncertain. The CDR3 is made up of 16 amino acids. V gave up 1 base and J gave up 2 bases, with 14 bases separating them. This CDR3 reads CASSLGGGVGQETQYF. In DNA, the CDR3 is TGTGCCAGCAGTTTAGGGGGTGGAGTGGGTCAAGAGACCCAGTACTTC.

The chain employs TRBV12-3 or TRBV12-4 and TRBJ2-2; TRBD2 aligns across 13 bases. Trimming removed 7 bases from V and 8 bases from J; junction bases left unmatched: 4. The CDR3 sequence is 14 residues long. Here the CDR3 DNA reads TGTGCCAGCAAGACTAGCGGGGGGCCTGGGGAGCTGTTTTTT. Encoded protein: CASKTSGGPGELFF.

This clonotype has a handful of counts. The chain recombines TRBV29-1 with TRBJ2-5; D not resolved. Trimming cost V 4 bases and J 4 bases, with 10 bases left between them. CDR3 length: 12 amino acids. Germline V gives CDR1 SQVTM, CDR2 ANQGSEA. CDR3 sequence: CSVGPSAETQYF. As DNA, the CDR3 is TGCAGCGTTGGTCCCTCGGCAGAGACCCAGTACTTC.

This clonotype turned up a few times. This sequence joins TRBV28 and TRBJ2-7; no definite D call. The CDR3 has 11 amino acids. CDR1 is MDHEN, CDR2 SYDVKM, per germline. The ends were cut back, 2 bases at V and 6 bases at J, with 5 bases in the middle. The CDR3 DNA reads as TGTGCCAGCAGTTTACGAACCGAGCAGTACTTC. Protein product: CASSLRTEQYF.

This clonotype was recorded at least ten times. This chain links TRBV11-2 with TRBJ2-7; D might be TRBD2 (6 bases). CDR1 is SGHAT, CDR2 FQNNGV, per germline. V lost 5 bases and J 2 bases, leaving 16 bases between the germline ends. The CDR3 is 15 residues long. As DNA, the CDR3 is TGTGCCAGCAGCCCGCGGGGTGCGGTTACCTACGAGCAGTACTTC. It encodes CASSPRGAVTYEQYF.

This clonotype was recorded many times. The gene calls are TRBV3-1 and TRBJ1-1, with no clear D. This CDR3 comprises 11 residues. Trimming removed 4 bases from V and 7 bases from J, with 7 bases in between. In germline, CDR1 is LGHDT, CDR2 YNNKEL (reference sequence). CDR3 sequence reads: CASSRPGEAFF. CDR3 coding DNA: TGTGCCAGCAGCCGTCCAGGTGAAGCTTTCTTT. The full variable domain, with the rest looked up from reference TRBV3-1 and TRBJ1-1, is DTAVSQTPKYLVTQMGNDKSIKCEQNLGHDTMYWYKQDSKKFLKIMFSYNNKELIINETVPNRFSPKSPDKAHLNLHINSLELGDSAVYFCASSRPGEAFFGQGTRLTVV.

This clonotype was recorded at least ten times. The rearrangement joins TRBV4-1 to TRBJ2-1; 7 nucleotides align to TRBD2. Germline-derived CDR1 and CDR2 are MGHRA and YSYEKL. Trimming removed 1 base from V and 7 bases from J; junction bases left unmatched: 7. This CDR3 region has 15 residues. CDR3 sequence: CASSQVWDGRNEQFF. CDR3 DNA sequence: TGCGCCAGCAGCCAAGTTTGGGACGGGAGGAATGAGCAGTTCTTC.

This clonotype was seen many times. This chain connects TRBV20-1 to TRBJ2-7; D is ambiguous. V lost 8 bases and J 7 bases, leaving 21 bases between the germline ends. Germline values: CDR1 DFQATT, CDR2 SNEGSKA (reference sequence). The CDR3 totals 13 residues. In DNA, the CDR3 is TGCAGTACCGAATTGAGGTCCTCTGGGGAGCAGTACTTC. Protein sequence: CSTELRSSGEQYF.

This clonotype was seen at least ten times. The CDR3 DNA follows: TGTGCCAGCAGCTTCCTCTCGAGCTCTGGGGCCAACGTCCTGACTTTC. The encoded protein is CASSFLSSSGANVLTF. The chain links TRBV9 to TRBJ2-6; the D is unclear. Germline CDR1 SGDLS, CDR2 YYNGEE. The CDR3 spans 16 residues. V was pared by 4 bases and J by 0 bases, with 11 bases between. The full variable domain, with the rest looked up from reference TRBV9 and TRBJ2-6, is DSGVTQTPKHLITATGQRVTLRCSPRSGDLSVYWYQQSLDQGLQFLIQYYNGEERAKGNILERFSAQQFPDLHSELNLSSLELGDSALYFCASSFLSSSGANVLTFGAGSRLTVL.

The genes are TRBV20-1 and TRBJ2-7; TRBD2 agrees at 8 bases. V shed 7 bases, J shed 3 bases, and the junction held 8 bases outside the gene matches. The germline V gene encodes CDR1 DFQATT and CDR2 SNEGSKA (reference sequence). The CDR3 sequence is 13 residues long. CDR3 in amino acids: CSVREATDYEQYF. In DNA, the CDR3 is TGCAGTGTGCGGGAGGCCACTGACTACGAGCAGTACTTC.

This clonotype came up many times. The rearrangement joins TRBV6-5 to TRBJ1-2, with D possibly being TRBD1 (5 bases). The germline V and J ends were trimmed by 7 bases and 6 bases, with 24 bases remaining between them. Germline lookup yields CDR1 MNHEY and CDR2 SVGAGI. This CDR3 has 16 residues. CDR3 residues: CASNHLPGPSWDGYTF. In nucleotides, the CDR3 is TGTGCCAGCAACCATCTCCCGGGGCCCTCTTGGGATGGCTACACCTTC.

This clonotype was seen a handful of times. This chain connects TRBV15 to TRBJ2-1; 8 bases fit TRBD2. There are 15 residues in the CDR3. After removal of 3 bases from V and 8 bases from J, the junction contained 9 bases not matched to a gene. Germline lookup yields CDR1 LNHNV and CDR2 YYDKDF (reference sequence). CDR3 in amino acids: CATSSAGTSSDEQFF. The CDR3 DNA sequence: TGTGCCACCAGCAGCGCCGGGACTAGTAGCGATGAGCAGTTCTTC.

A few counts support this clonotype. The chain combines TRBV30 with TRBJ2-3; D gene uncertain. The germline V gene has CDR1 GTSNPN and CDR2 SVGIG (reference sequence). The CDR3 consists of 13 residues. V dropped 4 bases and J dropped 0 bases, with 8 bases sitting between them. This CDR3 is CAWKTTSTDTQYF. CDR3 in DNA: TGTGCCTGGAAAACCACTAGCACAGATACGCAGTATTTT.

The table lists this clonotype with many counts. The chain combines TRBV7-2 with TRBJ2-2; 8 bases are shared with TRBD1. The J segment lost 5 bases and the V segment lost 3 bases, leaving 5 bases of the junction unmatched. CDR1 and CDR2 (germline): SGHTA, FQGNSA. The CDR3 contains 15 residues. CDR3 loop: CASSFDRGWTGELFF. The CDR3 nucleotides are TGTGCCAGCAGCTTCGACAGGGGTTGGACCGGGGAGCTGTTTTTT.

The table lists this clonotype with many counts. The V gene is TRBV28, the J gene TRBJ1-5; 8 bases line up with TRBD1. This CDR3 has 15 residues. The germline gives CDR1 MDHEN, CDR2 SYDVKM. V trimming: 3 bases; J trimming: 6 bases; junction bases outside the gene matches: 7. Here the CDR3 DNA reads TGTGCCAGCAGTTTTCCGCAGGGGGCAAGTCAGCCCCAGCATTTT. Residues: CASSFPQGASQPQHF.

Many counts were recorded for this clonotype. This chain links TRBV9 with TRBJ2-2, with D unresolved. The CDR3 has 13 residues. Trimming left V 3 bases short and J 4 bases short, with 7 bases between. Germline CDR1 reads SGDLS; CDR2 reads YYNGEE. The CDR3 DNA is TGTGCCAGCAGCGCCTCTGTCACCGGGGAGCTGTTTTTT. This encodes CASSASVTGELFF.

This clonotype has more than one count but fewer than ten. The chain combines TRBV20-1 with TRBJ1-6; the match to TRBD1 covers 9 bases. From germline, CDR1 is DFQATT and CDR2 SNEGSKA (reference sequence). The trim removed 5 bases at V and 6 bases at J, leaving 5 bases unmatched. This CDR3 has 14 amino acids. CDR3 nucleotide sequence: TGCAGTGCTTCAACGGGACAGGGTAATTCACCCCTCCACTTT. Its protein is CSASTGQGNSPLHF.

The chain uses TRBV29-1 and TRBJ2-2; 8 bases agree with TRBD2. The CDR3 extends over 13 amino acids. Germline assignment: CDR1 SQVTM and CDR2 ANQGSEA. Trimming cost V 5 bases and J 6 bases; bases outside gene matches: 5. In DNA, the CDR3 is TGCAGCGTTTCCGGGGGGGCCTCCGGGGAGCTGTTTTTT. Translating it yields CSVSGGASGELFF.

The gene calls are TRBV4-1 and TRBJ1-4; D remains ambiguous. Germline V gene data show CDR1 as MGHRA and CDR2 as YSYEKL. V lost 0 bases and J lost 5, with 10 bases in between. This CDR3 spans 15 amino acids. The chain's CDR3 is CASSQDDGINEKLFF. CDR3 DNA sequence: TGCGCCAGCAGCCAAGATGACGGAATCAATGAAAAACTGTTTTTT.

The J gene is TRBJ1-2, the V gene TRBV12-3 or TRBV12-4; 8 bases line up with TRBD1. The V gene end was trimmed by 6 bases and the J gene end by 4 bases; junction bases not matched to a gene: 7. The CDR3 loop spans 14 amino acids. CDR3 coding DNA: TGTGCCAGCAGCGACAGGGGAGGAAGCTATGGCTACACCTTC. It is translated as CASSDRGGSYGYTF.

The V call is TRBV6-1, the J call TRBJ1-1; unclear D gene. Trimming cost V 4 bases and J 7 bases, with 16 bases left between them. CDR1 and CDR2 (germline): MNHNS, SASEGT. This CDR3 region has 14 residues. The CDR3 bases are TGTGCCAGCAGTGCGAAGGGTTCGGGGAGTGAAGCTTTCTTT. This encodes CASSAKGSGSEAFF.

This clonotype has ten or more counts. The chain employs TRBV6-2 or TRBV6-3 and TRBJ2-3, with 13 bases that match TRBD2. CDR3 length equals 16 residues. In germline, CDR1 is MNHEY, CDR2 SVGEGT. Trimming cost V 4 bases and J 6 bases; bases outside gene matches: 7. DNA for the CDR3: TGTGCCAGCAGTTCCCGACGGACTAGCGGGGGTGATACGCAGTATTTT. This codes for CASSSRRTSGGDTQYF.

Ten or more counts support this clonotype. The chain joins TRBV5-1 to TRBJ2-3, with D uncertain. V lost 2 bases to trimming and J lost 0 bases, with 4 bases between them. Per germline, CDR1 SGHRS and CDR2 YFSETQ. This CDR3 spans 13 amino acids. This chain's CDR3 is CASSLSSTDTQYF. The CDR3 bases are TGCGCCAGCAGCTTATCCAGCACAGATACGCAGTATTTT. Looking up the rest from reference TRBV5-1 and TRBJ2-3 gives the full variable domain: KAGVTQTPRYLIKTRGQQVTLSCSPISGHRSVSWYQQTPGQGLQFLFEYFSETQRNKGNFPGRFSGRQFSNSRSEMNVSTLELGDSALYLCASSLSSTDTQYFGPGTRLTVL.